Listed here are 10 T cell receptor beta chains from one sample, sequenced in a study of blood T cell repertoires in COVID-19. Assay used: immunoSEQ multiplex PCR; TCRdb lists only in-frame clones, some missing. The profile covers more than 350,000 clones, with 80% to 90% appearing a single time and around 1% taken by the ten largest. The specimen was PBMCs or T cells enriched from blood (not recorded which). These TCRs come from a man aged 18 to 30 who had recovered from COVID-19.

This clone occurred a few times. The chain combines TRBV27 with TRBJ2-2, with 8 nucleotides matching TRBD2. The CDR3 has 15 amino acids. V lost 5 bases and J lost 5; bases outside the gene matches: 7. CDR1 is MNHEY and CDR2 is SMNVEV in the germline V gene (reference sequence). Written as DNA, the CDR3 is TGTGCCAGCAGTCCCCTTGGCGGGAGGACCGGGGAGCTGTTTTTT. Translated, it gives CASSPLGGRTGELFF.

The chain combines TRBV2 with TRBJ2-7, with a possible D match to TRBD2 (6 bases). The CDR3 contains 14 residues. Trimming pared 3 bases from V and 1 base from J, leaving 10 bases between. The V gene's germline CDR1 is SNHLY and CDR2 FYNNEI. CDR3 nucleotide sequence: TGTGCCAGCAGTGAGGGCGGGGCTTCCTACGAGCAGTACTTC. Protein product: CASSEGGASYEQYF.

CDR3 in amino acids: CASSLAAGDYGYTF. CDR3 coding DNA: TGCGCCAGCAGCTTGGCAGCCGGAGACTATGGCTACACCTTC. This sequence joins TRBV5-1 and TRBJ1-2; D unresolved. The CDR3 is 14 residues long. V lost 0 bases and J 3 bases, leaving 9 bases between the germline ends. Germline V gene sequence: CDR1 SGHRS, CDR2 YFSETQ.

J is TRBJ2-5 and V is TRBV24-1, with 8 bases identical to TRBD2. The CDR3 is 13 amino acids. Germline CDR1 is KGHDR and CDR2 is SFDVKD. Germline trimming cut 4 bases from V and 9 bases from J; bases unmatched to any gene: 6. The CDR3 sequence is CATSDGTSTAQYF. In DNA form, the CDR3 reads TGTGCCACCAGTGACGGGACTAGTACGGCCCAGTACTTC.

This chain joins TRBV18 and TRBJ1-3; 7 nucleotides match TRBD1. CDR3 length equals 14 residues. V lost 6 bases and J lost 6; bases outside the gene matches: 8. CDR1 is KGHSH, CDR2 LQKENI, per germline. CDR3 region: CASSHRGFENTIYF. In DNA form, the CDR3 reads TGTGCCAGCTCGCACAGGGGATTTGAAAACACCATATATTTT.

The chain uses TRBV30 and TRBJ1-4; D not resolved. CDR1 is GTSNPN, CDR2 SVGIG, per germline (reference sequence). The CDR3 runs to 14 residues. The ends were cut back, 3 bases at V and 2 bases at J, with 10 bases in the middle. This CDR3 reads CAWSPGSTNEKLFF. DNA of the CDR3: TGTGCCTGGAGCCCGGGGTCGACTAATGAAAAACTGTTTTTT.

The CDR3 DNA is TGCGCCAGCAGCCAAGATCTAGGCGGCTCAACTAATGAAAAACTGTTTTTT. Translation gives CASSQDLGGSTNEKLFF. The chain has TRBV4-3 and TRBJ1-4, with D hard to call. Germline CDR1 reads LGHNA; CDR2 reads YSLEER. Trimming removed 0 bases at V and 0 bases at J, with 11 bases between. This CDR3 region has 17 residues.

This clone was detected once. This chain links TRBV27 with TRBJ2-7; weak D call: TRBD1 (5 bases). The germline CDR1 and CDR2 sequences are MNHEY and SMNVEV (reference sequence). This CDR3 has 15 residues. The V end lost 10 bases, the J end lost 0 bases, and 19 bases lay between the germline ends. The chain's CDR3 is CATQGRAQSSYEQYF. The CDR3 DNA reads as TGTGCCACCCAGGGCAGGGCTCAGAGCTCCTACGAGCAGTACTTC.

The V call is TRBV10-3, the J call TRBJ2-1; D is perhaps TRBD2 (6 bases). The CDR3 loop spans 13 amino acids. Germline V CDR1 and CDR2: ENHRY, SYGVKD. Between the trimmed V and J ends, which lost 3 bases and 6 bases, there was a span of 9 bases. The CDR3 is CAISDGGFNEQFF. CDR3 in DNA: TGTGCCATCAGTGACGGAGGGTTCAATGAGCAGTTCTTC.

The V call is TRBV20-1, the J call TRBJ2-1; perhaps TRBD2 as D (7 bases). V gave up 3 bases and J gave up 8 bases, with 17 bases separating them. Germline V lookup: CDR1 DFQATT, CDR2 SNEGSKA (reference sequence). The CDR3 is 14 residues long. The CDR3 here is CSASKGGALDEQFF. The DNA for the CDR3 is TGCAGTGCTAGTAAGGGGGGGGCTTTAGATGAGCAGTTCTTC.